Below are 30 T cell receptor beta chains sequenced from a single sample in a study of technical replicates of blood from a handful of donors. Using immunoSEQ multiplex PCR, the repertoire was profiled, and TCRdb retains in-frame clones only, with some absent. The sample includes more than 65,000 clones, 91% of them seen just once. The sequencing input was T cells isolated from PBMCs. These receptors came from a human donor in good health.

This clone was detected only a few times. The V and J genes are TRBV19 and TRBJ1-5, with TRBD1 identical over 8 bases. The CDR3 contains 16 residues. With 4 bases clipped from V and 4 bases from J, the junction kept 9 bases outside the gene matches. The germline V gene encodes CDR1 LNHDA and CDR2 SQIVND (reference sequence). The DNA for the CDR3 is TGTGCCAGTAGTACCCCCGGACAGGGTGGAAATCAGCCCCAGCATTTT. This codes for CASSTPGQGGNQPQHF.

The chain is built from TRBV27 and TRBJ1-2; D is unresolved. The CDR3 has 12 residues. Looked up from germline, CDR1 is MNHEY and CDR2 is SMNVEV (reference sequence). The V gene lost 3 bases and the J gene lost 4 bases, with 6 bases spanning the gap. This chain's CDR3 is CASSFTGYGYTF. The CDR3 DNA sequence: TGTGCCAGCAGTTTTACGGGCTATGGCTACACCTTC.

This clone was found once. The chain employs TRBV7-3 and TRBJ1-2; no clear D. Germline V gene lookup returns CDR1 SGHTA and CDR2 FQGTGA. Trimming shortened V by 2 bases and J by 7 bases, and 11 bases separated the two germline ends. The CDR3 is made up of 13 amino acids. CDR3 bases: TGTGCCAGCAGCTTAGGATCGGAGGGTGGCTACACCTTC. Translated: CASSLGSEGGYTF.

The chain recombines TRBV11-2 with TRBJ2-7; TRBD1 is a possible D gene (5 bases). This CDR3 contains 15 residues. CDR1 is SGHAT and CDR2 is FQNNGV in the germline V gene. V lost 2 bases and J lost 2, with 13 bases in between. The CDR3: CASSLFRAGTYEQYF. In nucleotides, the CDR3 is TGTGCCAGCAGCTTATTTAGGGCAGGGACCTACGAGCAGTACTTC.

V gene TRBV6-5 combines with J gene TRBJ2-1; 10 bases are shared with TRBD1. The CDR3 runs to 15 residues. Per germline, CDR1 MNHEY and CDR2 SVGAGI. V dropped 6 bases and J dropped 9; count of bases not matched to a gene: 11. In nucleotides, the CDR3 is TGTGCCAGCAGGGGTTATTGGGACAGGGGCGTTGAGCAGTTCTTC. Encoded protein: CASRGYWDRGVEQFF.

V is TRBV11-2 and J is TRBJ1-2; the D is unclear. V lost 2 bases and J lost 6, with 22 bases in between. CDR3 length equals 17 residues. Germline loops: CDR1 SGHAT, CDR2 FQNNGV. The CDR3 is CASSLPQPELPIHGYTF. DNA of the CDR3: TGTGCCAGCAGCTTACCCCAACCGGAGCTGCCGATACATGGCTACACCTTC.

The chain combines TRBV5-6 with TRBJ2-1; 9 bases match TRBD1. V shed 0 bases, J shed 7 bases, and the junction held 5 bases outside the gene matches. This CDR3 is built from 15 residues. Germline V CDR1 and CDR2: SGHDT, YYEEEE. CDR3 bases: TGTGCCAGCAGCTTGGCAGGGACAGGGCCAAATGAGCAGTTCTTC. Amino acids: CASSLAGTGPNEQFF.

The rearrangement uses TRBV27 and TRBJ2-7; the match to TRBD1 covers 8 bases. The ends lost 2 bases at V and 5 bases at J; junction bases unmatched: 5. The germline CDR1 and CDR2 sequences are MNHEY and SMNVEV (reference sequence). The CDR3 is 14 amino acids. The CDR3 sequence: CASSLARGRHEQYF. The CDR3 DNA is TGTGCCAGCAGTTTAGCCAGGGGGCGCCACGAGCAGTACTTC.

The chain joins TRBV2 to TRBJ1-1; 8 bases match TRBD1. J lost 1 base, V lost 6 bases, and 7 bases had no gene match. This CDR3 has 15 amino acids. CDR1 and CDR2 from the germline V gene are SNHLY and FYNNEI. This chain's CDR3 is CASRAGQGPNTEAFF. The DNA of the CDR3 is TGTGCCAGCAGAGCCGGACAGGGCCCGAACACTGAAGCTTTCTTT. Full variable domain (remainder filled in from reference TRBV2 and TRBJ1-1): EPEVTQTPSHQVTQMGQEVILRCVPISNHLYFYWYRQILGQKVEFLVSFYNNEISEKSEIFDDQFSVERPDGSNFTLKIRSTKLEDSAMYFCASRAGQGPNTEAFFGQGTRLTVV.

V usage is TRBV6-1 and J usage is TRBJ1-1; D gene ambiguous. The length of the CDR3 is 13 residues. V dropped 6 bases and J dropped 5 bases, with 13 bases sitting between them. Germline V gene data show CDR1 as MNHNS and CDR2 as SASEGT. CDR3 region: CASSETGWTEAFF. The CDR3, as DNA: TGTGCCAGCAGCGAAACGGGGTGGACTGAAGCTTTCTTT.

This chain links TRBV6-5 with TRBJ2-7; TRBD2 aligns across 9 bases. The CDR3 consists of 15 residues. CDR1 is MNHEY and CDR2 is SVGAGI in the germline V gene. V shed 0 bases and J 4 bases; nucleotides not matched to a gene: 4. DNA for the CDR3: TGTGCCAGCAGTTACTCGGCTAGCGGGACGTACGAGCAGTACTTC. Residues: CASSYSASGTYEQYF.

The CDR3 is CTSSPGQGTDTQYF. The CDR3 coding sequence is TGCACCAGCAGCCCCGGACAGGGCACAGATACGCAGTATTTT. The chain employs TRBV1 and TRBJ2-3; whether TRBD1, the table's D call, matches the DNA was not checked. TRBV1 constitutes a pseudogene. There are 14 residues in the CDR3.

V is TRBV10-2 and J is TRBJ2-1, with 11 bases identical to TRBD2. The CDR3 runs 14 residues. J was trimmed by 6 bases and V by 7 bases; bases with no gene match: 5. Germline CDR1 WSHSY, CDR2 SAAADI. The CDR3 bases are TGCGCCAGCAAAGGCACTAGCGGGAGCAATGAGCAGTTCTTC. Residues: CASKGTSGSNEQFF.

The rearrangement uses TRBV4-1 and TRBJ1-4; 7 nucleotides line up with TRBD1. The CDR3 covers 15 residues. The J segment lost 8 bases and the V segment lost 4 bases, leaving 10 bases of the junction unmatched. Per the germline V gene, CDR1 is MGHRA and CDR2 is YSYEKL. The CDR3 loop is CASSRSETGKEKLFF. The CDR3 DNA reads TGCGCCAGCAGCCGCAGTGAGACAGGGAAAGAAAAACTGTTTTTT.

This chain uses TRBV7-3 with TRBJ2-2; D gene unclear. Germline-derived CDR1 and CDR2 are SGHTA and FQGTGA. V was shortened by 1 base and J by 4 bases, with 7 bases between the two germline ends. This CDR3 region has 14 residues. CDR3 sequence: CASSLNPGTGELFF. CDR3 coding DNA: TGTGCCAGCAGCTTAAATCCCGGCACCGGGGAGCTGTTTTTT. The variable domain in full, with the rest retrieved from reference TRBV7-3 and TRBJ2-2, is GAGVSQTPSNKVTEKGKYVELRCDPISGHTALYWYRQSLGQGPEFLIYFQGTGAADDSGLPNDRFFAVRPEGSVSTLKIQRTERGDSAVYLCASSLNPGTGELFFGEGSRLTVL.

The chain has TRBV7-3 and TRBJ1-5; 11 bases are a match to TRBD1. The ends lost 9 bases at V and 7 bases at J; junction bases unmatched: 8. Germline V gene data show CDR1 as SGHTA and CDR2 as FQGTGA. The CDR3 contains 14 residues. The CDR3 DNA reads TGTGCCAGGGAAAAGGGACAGGGGGACCAGCCCCAGCATTTT. Its protein is CAREKGQGDQPQHF. Full variable domain (missing parts from reference TRBV7-3 and TRBJ1-5): GAGVSQTPSNKVTEKGKYVELRCDPISGHTALYWYRQSLGQGPEFLIYFQGTGAADDSGLPNDRFFAVRPEGSVSTLKIQRTERGDSAVYLCAREKGQGDQPQHFGDGTRLSIL.

The sample holds one count of this clone. The rearrangement links TRBV19 to TRBJ1-1, with 7 nucleotides matching TRBD1. The CDR3 is made up of 16 amino acids. Germline lookup yields CDR1 LNHDA and CDR2 SQIVND (reference sequence). The V and J ends lost 5 bases and 0 bases, in that order; junction bases with no gene match: 9. CDR3 nucleotides: TGTGCCAGTAGTCTGGGACAGAGAATTATGAACACTGAAGCTTTCTTT. Translating gives CASSLGQRIMNTEAFF.

Notes on this clone: Distinct nucleotide sequences in the sample also encode this CDR3. The J gene is TRBJ2-7, the V gene TRBV5-1; 12 nucleotides line up with TRBD2. V trimming: 7 bases; J trimming: 1 base; junction bases outside the gene matches: 6. The V gene's germline CDR1 is SGHRS and CDR2 YFSETQ. This CDR3 spans 15 amino acids. CDR3 sequence: CASRLAGVGSYEQYF. For the CDR3, the DNA is TGCGCCAGCCGACTAGCGGGAGTAGGGTCCTACGAGCAGTACTTC.

The chain carries TRBV2 and TRBJ2-2; 10 bases are a match to TRBD2. The CDR3 sequence is 18 residues long. The V gene end was trimmed by 0 bases and the J gene end by 4 bases; junction bases not matched to a gene: 8. Germline loops: CDR1 SNHLY, CDR2 FYNNEI. The CDR3 DNA reads as TGTGCCAGCAGTGAAGCGGTTCTAGCGGGAGCGAGCACCGGGGAGCTGTTTTTT. Its translation is CASSEAVLAGASTGELFF.

The chain uses TRBV28 and TRBJ2-1, with D perhaps matching TRBD1 (6 bases). Germline-derived CDR1 and CDR2 are MDHEN and SYDVKM. The CDR3 runs to 13 residues. Trimming left V 8 bases short and J 10 bases short, with 18 bases between. In nucleotides, the CDR3 is TGTGCCAGCGCACCGGGTGGGGGCCGCGAGCAGTTCTTC. This gives the protein CASAPGGGREQFF.

The CDR3 nucleotides read TGTGCCAGCAGCCAACATCCAGGTCAGCCCCAGCATTTT. Amino acids: CASSQHPGQPQHF. The chain uses TRBV14 and TRBJ1-5; no clear D. From germline, CDR1 is SGHDN and CDR2 FVKESK. Trimming left V 2 bases short and J 6 bases short, with 8 bases between. This CDR3 has 13 residues.

The rearrangement uses TRBV4-2 and TRBJ2-7; 9 bases fit TRBD2. This CDR3 spans 17 amino acids. The junction had 12 bases not matched to a gene; V was cut back by 0 bases and J by 6 bases. Germline V gene sequence: CDR1 LGHNA, CDR2 YNFKEQ. Here the CDR3 DNA reads TGTGCCAGCAGCCAAGATCCGTTAGCGGGAGAAAGCTCCGAGCAGTACTTC. This translates into CASSQDPLAGESSEQYF.

V gene TRBV11-2 combines with J gene TRBJ2-1, with 12 positions matching TRBD2. The germline CDR1 and CDR2 sequences are SGHAT and FQNNGV. Trimming took 5 bases from V and 4 from J; bases not matched to a gene: 3. This CDR3 has 15 amino acids. CDR3 region: CASSQLAGGYNEQFF. Here the CDR3 DNA reads TGTGCCAGCAGCCAACTAGCGGGAGGATACAATGAGCAGTTCTTC.

This clone has only one observation. The V call is TRBV5-6, the J call TRBJ1-6; D remains unclear. Germline assignment: CDR1 SGHDT and CDR2 YYEEEE. V lost 4 bases and J lost 8, with 13 bases in between. This CDR3 comprises 14 residues. Written as DNA, the CDR3 is TGTGCCAGCAGCCCAGACCGGGAGTATTCACCCCTCCACTTT. As protein: CASSPDREYSPLHF.

The chain joins TRBV19 to TRBJ1-5; no definite D call. The CDR3 sequence is 15 residues long. Trimming stripped 1 base from V and 1 base from J, with 8 bases between. Per germline, CDR1 LNHDA and CDR2 SQIVND (reference sequence). The CDR3 sequence is CASSIVGRSNQPQHF. The CDR3, as DNA: TGTGCCAGTAGTATAGTTGGCAGAAGCAATCAGCCCCAGCATTTT.

In its sample, this clone was seen a few times. The chain combines TRBV7-9 with TRBJ1-1, with 7 bases aligning to TRBD1. From germline, CDR1 is SEHNR and CDR2 FQNEAQ (reference sequence). V dropped 5 bases and J dropped 3; count of bases not matched to a gene: 3. This CDR3 has 13 residues. The chain's CDR3 is CASSQTGYTEAFF. The CDR3, as DNA: TGTGCCAGCAGCCAGACAGGGTACACTGAAGCTTTCTTT.

The chain carries TRBV9 and TRBJ2-1, with D maybe TRBD1 (6 bases). The V gene lost 3 bases and the J gene lost 9 bases, with 19 bases spanning the gap. This CDR3 is 15 amino acids long. Germline assignment: CDR1 SGDLS and CDR2 YYNGEE. CDR3 region: CASSATGYKIGEQFF. As DNA, the CDR3 is TGTGCCAGCAGCGCTACAGGGTATAAAATAGGTGAGCAGTTCTTC.

The DNA for the CDR3 is TGTGCCAGCAGTTACTCGATGCTAGCGGGAAGCGATACGCAGTATTTT. Translated: CASSYSMLAGSDTQYF. This chain connects TRBV6-5 to TRBJ2-3; TRBD2 aligns across 9 bases. Trimming cost V 0 bases and J 6 bases; bases outside gene matches: 7. CDR3 length: 16 amino acids. In germline, CDR1 is MNHEY, CDR2 SVGAGI.

The rearrangement joins TRBV6-5 to TRBJ1-2; 7 positions match TRBD1. Unmatched junction bases numbered 6, after V lost 8 bases and J lost 0 bases. This CDR3 has 14 residues. Germline assignment: CDR1 MNHEY and CDR2 SVGAGI. This CDR3 reads CASRHRGSNYGYTF. The CDR3 DNA reads as TGTGCCAGCCGCCACAGGGGATCTAACTATGGCTACACCTTC.

The chain combines TRBV6-1 with TRBJ2-7; 8 bases line up with TRBD2. CDR3 length: 14 amino acids. From germline, CDR1 is MNHNS and CDR2 SASEGT. Trimming cost V 4 bases and J 3 bases; bases outside gene matches: 5. The CDR3 reads CASSVAGRFYEQYF. CDR3 DNA sequence: TGTGCCAGCAGTGTAGCGGGGCGTTTCTACGAGCAGTACTTC.